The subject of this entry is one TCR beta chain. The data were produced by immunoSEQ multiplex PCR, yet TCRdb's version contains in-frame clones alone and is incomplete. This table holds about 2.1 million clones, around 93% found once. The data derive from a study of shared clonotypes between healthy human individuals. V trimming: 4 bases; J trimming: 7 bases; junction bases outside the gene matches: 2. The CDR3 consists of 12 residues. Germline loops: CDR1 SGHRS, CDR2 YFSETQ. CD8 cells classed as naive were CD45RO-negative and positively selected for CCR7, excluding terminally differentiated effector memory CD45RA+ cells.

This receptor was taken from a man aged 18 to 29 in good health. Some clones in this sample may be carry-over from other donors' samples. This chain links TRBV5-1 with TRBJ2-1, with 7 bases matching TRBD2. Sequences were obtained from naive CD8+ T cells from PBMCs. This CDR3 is CASSNGGNEQFF. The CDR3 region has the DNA TGCGCCAGCAGCAACGGGGGGAATGAGCAGTTCTTC.